Shown below are 21 T cell receptor beta chains from a single sample sequenced in a study of beta chain features in type 1 diabetes. Overall study results and limits: Shortening that was moderate but significant affected the TCRB CDR3s of Type 1 diabetes patients in all four CD4+ subsets.

Sequencing targeted expressed TCRB transcripts, as all isolated RNA had been reverse transcribed. The repertoire was sequenced with immunoSEQ multiplex PCR; TCRdb's copy has only in-frame clones and lacks some. The sample lists roughly 240,000 clones; approximately 25% were seen once. What these receptors recognize is not known. Material: naive CD4+ T cells from blood. The receptors shown here come from a woman in her twenties or thirties with type 1 diabetes.

The rearrangement uses TRBV27 and TRBJ2-1, with D uncertain. The CDR3 spans 15 residues. The germline V gene encodes CDR1 MNHEY and CDR2 SMNVEV (reference sequence). V lost 5 bases and J 1 base, leaving 12 bases between the germline ends. Here the CDR3 DNA reads TGTGCCAGCAGTCATAGCCTCCATTCCTACAATGAGCAGTTCTTC. It translates to CASSHSLHSYNEQFF.

This clone was detected only a few times. The chain has TRBV18 and TRBJ1-2; TRBD1 aligns across 8 bases. This CDR3 is 15 amino acids long. Trimming cost V 5 bases and J 2 bases; bases outside gene matches: 7. In germline, CDR1 is KGHSH, CDR2 LQKENI. CDR3 DNA sequence: TGTGCCAGCTCAGAACAGGGGGAGCTAAACTATGGCTACACCTTC. Translation gives CASSEQGELNYGYTF.

The V call is TRBV9, the J call TRBJ2-1, with D possibly TRBD1 on 6 matching bases. In germline, CDR1 is SGDLS, CDR2 YYNGEE. The CDR3 loop spans 14 amino acids. Trimming pared 3 bases from V and 8 bases from J, leaving 15 bases between. The CDR3: CASSDITGNHEQFF. The CDR3 DNA is TGTGCCAGCAGCGACATTACAGGGAACCATGAGCAGTTCTTC. Together with reference TRBV9 and TRBJ2-1, the CDR3 gives the full variable domain: DSGVTQTPKHLITATGQRVTLRCSPRSGDLSVYWYQQSLDQGLQFLIQYYNGEERAKGNILERFSAQQFPDLHSELNLSSLELGDSALYFCASSDITGNHEQFFGPGTRLTVL.

The rearrangement links TRBV4-3 to TRBJ2-1; 9 bases match TRBD2. The ends lost 4 bases at V and 13 bases at J; junction bases unmatched: 5. Germline V gene lookup returns CDR1 LGHNA and CDR2 YSLEER. The CDR3 runs 12 residues. The CDR3 bases are TGCGCCAGCAGCCGGACTAGCGCCGTCCAGTTCTTC. It translates to CASSRTSAVQFF.

The V and J genes are TRBV28 and TRBJ2-5, with 8 bases identical to TRBD1. The CDR3 is 16 residues long. V trimming: 3 bases; J trimming: 5 bases; junction bases outside the gene matches: 11. Germline V gene data show CDR1 as MDHEN and CDR2 as SYDVKM. CDR3 coding DNA: TGTGCCAGCAGTTTTATGTGGGCAGGGGGCCATGAGACCCAGTACTTC. This sequence encodes CASSFMWAGGHETQYF.

This clone was found a few times. V usage is TRBV6-5 and J usage is TRBJ1-1; D remains unclear. Germline CDR1 and CDR2: MNHEY and SVGAGI. Trimming shortened V by 5 bases and J by 0 bases, and 13 bases separated the two germline ends. CDR3 length: 15 amino acids. CDR3 in amino acids: CASSPLVSLNTEAFF. The CDR3 DNA is TGTGCCAGCAGTCCCTTAGTAAGCCTGAACACTGAAGCTTTCTTT.

The chain recombines TRBV28 with TRBJ2-4; D uncertain. Germline V gene lookup returns CDR1 MDHEN and CDR2 SYDVKM. Trimming left V 6 bases short and J 0 bases short, with 12 bases between. The CDR3 totals 15 residues. The CDR3 region is CASSPTALAKNIQYF. The CDR3 region has the DNA TGTGCCAGCAGCCCTACCGCGCTAGCCAAAAACATTCAGTACTTC.

This clone was recorded a few times. At the DNA level, this CDR3 is encoded by other sequences in the same sample as well. J is TRBJ2-5 and V is TRBV18, with TRBD1 identical over 7 bases. CDR3 length equals 14 residues. Trimming cost V 2 bases and J 2 bases; bases outside gene matches: 2. Germline V CDR1 and CDR2: KGHSH, LQKENI. The CDR3 DNA is TGTGCCAGCTCACCAGGGACAGCTCAAGAGACCCAGTACTTC. Translation: CASSPGTAQETQYF.

The V call is TRBV30, the J call TRBJ1-1, with D maybe TRBD1 (5 bases). Germline loops: CDR1 GTSNPN, CDR2 SVGIG (reference sequence). The CDR3 is 13 amino acids. The V and J ends lost 4 bases and 5 bases respectively, with 14 bases between them. The CDR3 protein is CAWTRVLGTEAFF. CDR3 nucleotides: TGTGCCTGGACCAGGGTTTTAGGGACTGAAGCTTTCTTT.

The chain uses TRBV19 and TRBJ2-5; 8 positions agree with TRBD1. The germline V gene has CDR1 LNHDA and CDR2 SQIVND (reference sequence). Unmatched junction bases numbered 4, after V lost 5 bases and J lost 5 bases. The CDR3 loop spans 13 amino acids. CDR3 nucleotides: TGTGCCAGTAGTTCCCGGGACAGGGAGACCCAGTACTTC. Amino acid sequence: CASSSRDRETQYF.

The chain combines TRBV2 with TRBJ2-5, with D perhaps TRBD2 (5 bases). V shed 8 bases and J shed 4 bases, with 17 bases lying between them. The germline V gene has CDR1 SNHLY and CDR2 FYNNEI. The CDR3 is 14 amino acids. The CDR3 sequence is CASLQVTSGETQYF. The CDR3 DNA sequence: TGTGCCAGCTTGCAGGTCACTAGTGGAGAGACCCAGTACTTC. The full variable domain, with the rest looked up from reference TRBV2 and TRBJ2-5, is EPEVTQTPSHQVTQMGQEVILRCVPISNHLYFYWYRQILGQKVEFLVSFYNNEISEKSEIFDDQFSVERPDGSNFTLKIRSTKLEDSAMYFCASLQVTSGETQYFGPGTRLLVL.

A few counts support this clone. At the DNA level, this CDR3 is encoded by other sequences in the same sample as well. The genes are TRBV30 and TRBJ1-5; no clear D gene. Germline lookup yields CDR1 GTSNPN and CDR2 SVGIG (reference sequence). This CDR3 has 13 amino acids. Trimming removed 1 base at V and 0 bases at J, with 4 bases between. The CDR3 region has the DNA TGTGCCTGGAGTGCCGGTAGCAATCAGCCCCAGCATTTT. Translation: CAWSAGSNQPQHF.

The chain has TRBV29-1 and TRBJ2-7; D is possibly TRBD1 (5 bases). The CDR3 has 15 amino acids. CDR1 and CDR2 from the germline V gene are SQVTM and ANQGSEA. The ends were cut back, 4 bases at V and 3 bases at J, with 19 bases in the middle. The CDR3 DNA follows: TGCAGCGTTGGGTATACAGGCCGTAAAGGCTACGAGCAGTACTTC. As protein: CSVGYTGRKGYEQYF.

The chain has TRBV25-1 and TRBJ2-1, with 8 bases fitting TRBD2. Trimming took 3 bases from V and 0 from J; bases not matched to a gene: 10. CDR3 length: 18 amino acids. Germline lookup yields CDR1 MGHDK and CDR2 SYGVNS. The CDR3: CASSDPLLAASSYNEQFF. As DNA, the CDR3 is TGTGCCAGCAGTGACCCACTACTAGCGGCTAGCTCCTACAATGAGCAGTTCTTC.

J is TRBJ2-5 and V is TRBV18; D is unresolved. This CDR3 is built from 13 residues. V lost 6 bases and J 4 bases, leaving 12 bases between the germline ends. CDR1 and CDR2 from the germline V gene are KGHSH and LQKENI. The CDR3 region is CASSPPVIETQYF. In DNA, the CDR3 is TGTGCCAGCTCCCCCCCGGTTATAGAGACCCAGTACTTC.

This clone was detected a few times. The sample holds other DNA sequences that translate to the same CDR3. The chain joins TRBV29-1 to TRBJ1-1; D not certain. The V and J ends lost 7 bases and 2 bases respectively, with 5 bases between them. The CDR3 runs 10 residues. CDR1 is SQVTM and CDR2 is ANQGSEA in the germline V gene. The CDR3 DNA sequence: TGCAGCGCCAAAAACACTGAAGCTTTCTTT. Translating it yields CSAKNTEAFF.

This clone showed up just a few times. This chain links TRBV20-1 with TRBJ2-7; a possible D gene is TRBD1 (5 bases). CDR1 is DFQATT, CDR2 SNEGSKA, per germline (reference sequence). The CDR3 consists of 10 residues. Trimming shortened V by 5 bases and J by 5 bases, and 7 bases separated the two germline ends. CDR3 sequence: CSAFRDEQYF. CDR3 nucleotide sequence: TGCAGTGCTTTCAGGGACGAGCAGTACTTC.

This chain joins TRBV2 and TRBJ2-6, with TRBD1 identical over 8 bases. The ends lost 1 base at V and 4 bases at J; junction bases unmatched: 3. Germline CDR1 is SNHLY and CDR2 is FYNNEI. The CDR3 consists of 16 residues. The CDR3 here is CASSEEDRAGANVLTF. In nucleotides, the CDR3 is TGTGCCAGCAGTGAAGAGGACAGGGCAGGGGCCAACGTCCTGACTTTC. Complete variable domain (other parts from reference TRBV2 and TRBJ2-6): EPEVTQTPSHQVTQMGQEVILRCVPISNHLYFYWYRQILGQKVEFLVSFYNNEISEKSEIFDDQFSVERPDGSNFTLKIRSTKLEDSAMYFCASSEEDRAGANVLTFGAGSRLTVL.

This clone was observed a few times. This rearrangement joins TRBV28 to TRBJ2-3; D remains unclear. V was shortened by 3 bases and J by 4 bases, with 14 bases between the two germline ends. CDR1 is MDHEN and CDR2 is SYDVKM in the germline V gene. This CDR3 has 15 residues. The CDR3 region is CASSFSPTSPDTQYF. Written as DNA, the CDR3 is TGTGCCAGCAGTTTTTCACCCACCAGTCCAGATACGCAGTATTTT.

This clone was observed a handful of times. The chain recombines TRBV5-1 with TRBJ1-2; 7 bases are shared with TRBD1. The CDR3 is made up of 18 amino acids. Germline V gene lookup returns CDR1 SGHRS and CDR2 YFSETQ. The ends lost 1 base at V and 3 bases at J; junction bases unmatched: 15. CDR3 nucleotides: TGCGCCAGCAGCTTGACCCCGCAGGAAGGGGGCAGAGACTATGGCTACACCTTC. This gives the protein CASSLTPQEGGRDYGYTF.

This clone has more than one count but fewer than ten. The V and J genes are TRBV27 and TRBJ2-7; D is undetermined. Germline CDR1 and CDR2: MNHEY and SMNVEV (reference sequence). Trimming shortened V by 5 bases and J by 2 bases, and 4 bases separated the two germline ends. The CDR3 extends over 11 amino acids. The CDR3 region is CASSTPYEQYF. In DNA, the CDR3 is TGTGCCAGCAGTACTCCCTACGAGCAGTACTTC.